Shown below are 9 T cell receptor beta chains from a single sample sequenced in a study of blood T cell repertoires in COVID-19. Clones were read by immunoSEQ multiplex PCR, and TCRdb kept only the in-frame ones, dropping some. The sample has about 74,000 clones, roughly nine tenths seen once; the top ten hold about a tenth. Sample: peripheral blood. Receptors originate from a human donor in a cohort sampled during active COVID-19.

V gene TRBV2 combines with J gene TRBJ1-1; a possible D gene is TRBD1 (5 bases). This CDR3 contains 13 residues. Germline lookup yields CDR1 SNHLY and CDR2 FYNNEI. V lost 8 bases to trimming and J lost 1 base, with 11 bases between them. The DNA of the CDR3 is TGTGCCAGCCGCCAGGGCGAGAACACTGAAGCTTTCTTT. It specifies CASRQGENTEAFF.

In its sample, this clone was seen a few times. Other nucleotide sequences from this sample produce the same CDR3. The rearrangement links TRBV6-2 or TRBV6-3 to TRBJ2-7, with 9 bases identical to TRBD2. There are 22 residues in the CDR3. Germline trimming cut 6 bases from V and 7 bases from J; bases unmatched to any gene: 34. Germline V lookup: CDR1 MNHEY, CDR2 SVGEGT. The CDR3 here is CASSRSTTRGRGGSRVLKEQYF. CDR3 DNA: TGTGCCAGCAGCCGTAGTACGACTCGCGGGCGGGGGGGGTCGAGGGTACTTAAAGAGCAGTACTTC.

V is TRBV5-4 and J is TRBJ2-2, with a possible D match to TRBD1 (6 bases). Germline assignment: CDR1 SGHNT and CDR2 YYREEE (reference sequence). The V and J ends lost 2 bases and 2 bases respectively, with 10 bases between them. The CDR3 is 15 residues long. The CDR3, as DNA: TGTGCCAGCAGCTTACCGGGACACAACACCGGGGAGCTGTTTTTT. Translating it yields CASSLPGHNTGELFF.

This clone has only one observation. The DNA for the CDR3 is TGTGCCATCACCGACAAGGGACTAGCGGGAGCGGGCGAGCAGTACTTC. This translates into CAITDKGLAGAGEQYF. The V gene is TRBV10-3, the J gene TRBJ2-7; 14 bases are a match to TRBD2. V was pared by 7 bases and J by 6 bases, with 11 bases of the junction left unmatched. The CDR3 consists of 16 residues. Germline values: CDR1 ENHRY, CDR2 SYGVKD.

The chain links TRBV5-3 to TRBJ2-7; 9 bases agree with TRBD1. TRBV5-3 is treated as an ORF (open reading frame) with a function not yet certain. The CDR3 has 13 amino acids. Trimming removed 9 bases from V and 2 bases from J; junction bases left unmatched: 6. CDR3 DNA sequence: TGTGCCATCGGGGACAGGGATACCTACGAGCAGTACTTC. Its protein is CAIGDRDTYEQYF.

The chain joins TRBV28 to TRBJ2-7, with 9 bases lining up with TRBD1. The V gene's germline CDR1 is MDHEN and CDR2 SYDVKM. The CDR3 loop spans 15 amino acids. The V segment lost 7 bases and the J segment 9 bases; nucleotides outside the gene matches: 16. The CDR3 spells CASTPPRDREGLQYF. The DNA for the CDR3 is TGTGCCAGCACTCCCCCCCGGGACAGGGAGGGATTGCAGTACTTC.

V is TRBV9 and J is TRBJ2-2; no firm D call. The CDR3 runs 14 residues. Germline V CDR1 and CDR2: SGDLS, YYNGEE. Between the trimmed V and J ends, which lost 5 bases and 5 bases, there was a span of 13 bases. CDR3 loop: CASRATPGTGELFF. The CDR3 bases are TGTGCCAGCAGGGCGACCCCCGGGACCGGGGAGCTGTTTTTT.

V gene TRBV5-4 combines with J gene TRBJ1-1, with a possible D match to TRBD1 (5 bases). The CDR3 contains 13 residues. V lost 4 bases and J 3 bases, leaving 10 bases between the germline ends. Germline CDR1 and CDR2: SGHNT and YYREEE (reference sequence). In DNA form, the CDR3 reads TGTGCCAGCAGCCTGGACACACACACTGAAGCTTTCTTT. Amino acids: CASSLDTHTEAFF.

There are a few counts of this clone. The rearrangement joins TRBV20-1 to TRBJ2-7, with TRBD1 identical over 7 bases. From germline, CDR1 is DFQATT and CDR2 SNEGSKA (reference sequence). There are 14 residues in the CDR3. V lost 3 bases and J lost 0; bases outside the gene matches: 5. The CDR3 DNA sequence: TGCAGTGCTAGTAAGGGGGCGATCTCCTACGAGCAGTACTTC. Translated: CSASKGAISYEQYF.